This TCR beta chain was obtained from a study of T cell changes during pregnancy in multiple sclerosis. CDR1 and CDR2 from the germline V gene are LNHDA and SQIVND (reference sequence). V was clipped by 5 bases and J by 5 bases; unmatched bases: 8. The CDR3 runs to 15 residues. Assay used: immunoSEQ multiplex PCR; TCRdb lists only in-frame clones, some missing. The table has 95,000 to 100,000 clones, 75% to 95% seen once. The sample here was peripheral blood, taken in the second trimester of pregnancy. This TCR derives from a female donor with multiple sclerosis, enrolled in a pregnancy study. J is TRBJ2-5 and V is TRBV19; 10 positions match TRBD1. The CDR3 nucleotides are TGTGCCAGTAGTGCACGGGACAGGGGACTGGAGACCCAGTACTTC. Translation gives CASSARDRGLETQYF.